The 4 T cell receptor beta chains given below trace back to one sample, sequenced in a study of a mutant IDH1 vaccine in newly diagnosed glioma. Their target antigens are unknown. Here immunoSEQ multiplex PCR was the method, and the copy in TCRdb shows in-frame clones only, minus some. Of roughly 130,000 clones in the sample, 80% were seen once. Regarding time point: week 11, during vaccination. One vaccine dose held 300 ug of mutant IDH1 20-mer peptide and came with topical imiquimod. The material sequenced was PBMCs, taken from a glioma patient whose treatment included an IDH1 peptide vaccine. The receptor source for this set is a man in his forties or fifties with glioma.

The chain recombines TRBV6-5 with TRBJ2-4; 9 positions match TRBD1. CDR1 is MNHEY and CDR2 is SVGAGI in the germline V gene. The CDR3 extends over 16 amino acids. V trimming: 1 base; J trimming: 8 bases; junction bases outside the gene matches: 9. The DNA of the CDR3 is TGTGCCAGCAGTTACTGGGGACAGGGTGTTTCGGACATTCAGTACTTC. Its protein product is CASSYWGQGVSDIQYF.

CDR3 sequence reads: CASSFDLGTDTQYF. CDR3 sequence (DNA): TGTGCCAGCAGCTTCGACTTGGGCACAGATACGCAGTATTTT. This chain links TRBV11-2 with TRBJ2-3; no definite D call. The CDR3 runs 14 residues. V lost 3 bases and J 1 base, leaving 8 bases between the germline ends. The germline gives CDR1 SGHAT, CDR2 FQNNGV.

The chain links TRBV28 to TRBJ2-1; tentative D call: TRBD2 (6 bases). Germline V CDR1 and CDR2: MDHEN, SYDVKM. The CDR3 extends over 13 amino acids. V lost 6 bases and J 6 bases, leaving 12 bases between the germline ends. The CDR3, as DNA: TGTGCCAGCAGGACACTAGCAGTCAATGAGCAGTTCTTC. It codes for CASRTLAVNEQFF.

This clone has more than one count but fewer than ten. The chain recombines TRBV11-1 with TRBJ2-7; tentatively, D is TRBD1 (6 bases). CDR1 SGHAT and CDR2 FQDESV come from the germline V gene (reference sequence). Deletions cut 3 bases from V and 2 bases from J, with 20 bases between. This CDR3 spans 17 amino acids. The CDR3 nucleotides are TGTGCCAGCAGCTTTCTAAGTTCGGCAGGGGCCCCCTACGAGCAGTACTTC. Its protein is CASSFLSSAGAPYEQYF.